This T cell receptor beta chain emerged from a study of human T cells and chemical hapten exposure. Study context: The upper back received 0.01% DPC by patch testing, with results read at 6 days. Alopecia universalis, totalis or areata was present in patients who were mostly female. Study findings and constraints: PT1 expanded TCR numbers rose with patch test score.

This clonotype was seen repeatedly, ten times or more. Its matching antigen is unknown. The CDR3 is 13 amino acids. Germline values: CDR1 DFQATT, CDR2 SNEGSKA (reference sequence). The germline V and J ends were trimmed by 5 bases and 4 bases, with 13 bases remaining between them. TCRdb reanalysed the RACE reads using MiXCR and keeps one entry per CDR3 protein. The sample consists of fewer than 55,000 distinct CDR3 sequences, roughly 10% of them appearing once. As for time point: patch test 3, about 24 weeks after DPC sensitization. Specified treatment: therapeutic diphenylcyclopropenone sensitization with weekly scalp DPC.

The sequences come from whole blood, collected in connection with sensitization to the hapten diphenylcyclopropenone (DPC). V usage is TRBV20-1 and J usage is TRBJ2-3; no clear D. The TCR originated in a woman aged 40 to 49 with alopecia areata. Some clones in this sample may be carry-over from other donors' samples. CDR3 amino acids: CSASAPPADTQYF. As DNA, the CDR3 is TGCAGTGCTTCTGCTCCCCCGGCAGATACGCAGTATTTT.